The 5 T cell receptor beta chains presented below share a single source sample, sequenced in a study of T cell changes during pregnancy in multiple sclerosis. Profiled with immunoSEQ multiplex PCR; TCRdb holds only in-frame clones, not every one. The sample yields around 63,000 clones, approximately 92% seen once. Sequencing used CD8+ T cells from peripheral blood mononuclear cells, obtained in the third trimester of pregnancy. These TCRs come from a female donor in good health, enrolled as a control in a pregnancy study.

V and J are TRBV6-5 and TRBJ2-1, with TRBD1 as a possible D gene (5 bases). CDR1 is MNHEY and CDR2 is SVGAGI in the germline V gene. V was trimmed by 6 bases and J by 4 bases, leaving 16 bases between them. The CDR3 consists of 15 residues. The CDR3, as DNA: TGTGCCAGCAGCGCTGTTGACAGTCTTTACAATGAGCAGTTCTTC. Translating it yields CASSAVDSLYNEQFF.

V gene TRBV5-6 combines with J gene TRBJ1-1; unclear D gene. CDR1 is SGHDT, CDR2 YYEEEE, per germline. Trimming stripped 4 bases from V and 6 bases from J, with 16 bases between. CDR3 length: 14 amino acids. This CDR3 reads CASSHGERVPEAFF. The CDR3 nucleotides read TGTGCCAGCAGCCATGGTGAGAGGGTCCCTGAAGCTTTCTTT.

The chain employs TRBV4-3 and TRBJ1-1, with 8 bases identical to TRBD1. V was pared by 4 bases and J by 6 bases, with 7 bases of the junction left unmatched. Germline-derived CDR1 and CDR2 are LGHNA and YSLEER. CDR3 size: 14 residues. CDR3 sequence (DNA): TGCGCCAGCAGCCCCTTTACAGGGGGTTCTGAAGCTTTCTTT. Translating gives CASSPFTGGSEAFF.

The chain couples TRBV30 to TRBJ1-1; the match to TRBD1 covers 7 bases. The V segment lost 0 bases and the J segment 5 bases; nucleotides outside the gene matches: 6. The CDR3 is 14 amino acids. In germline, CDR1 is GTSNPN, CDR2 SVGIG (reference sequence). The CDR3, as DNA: TGTGCCTGGAGTGTAGCAGGGGGGAGGACTGAAGCTTTCTTT. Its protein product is CAWSVAGGRTEAFF.

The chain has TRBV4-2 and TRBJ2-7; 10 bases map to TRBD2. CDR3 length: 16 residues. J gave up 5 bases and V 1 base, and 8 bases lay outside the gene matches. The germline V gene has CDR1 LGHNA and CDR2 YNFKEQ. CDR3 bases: TGTGCCAGCAGCCAAGCTAGAACTAGCGGGGCCCACGAGCAGTACTTC. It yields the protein CASSQARTSGAHEQYF.